These T cell receptor beta chains were read from a single sample in a study of neurological immune-mediated disorders. MiXCR, run by TCRdb on the 5' RACE reads, gives a single entry per CDR3 protein. The data show about 48,000 distinct CDR3 sequences, roughly 2% seen once. Sequencing was carried out using PBMCs. Receptors were obtained from a woman in her 40s with multiple sclerosis. The CDR3 runs from the conserved cysteine through the conserved F or W. A D gene is named only where the DNA matches it firmly. Part of the rows lack a size; the others show once, few, many or a class for expanded clones.

many	TRBJ2-2	TRBV6-6	NA	CASSPNFPGNGTGELFF	TGTGCCAGCAGTCCTAACTTCCCGGGAAATGGCACCGGGGAGCTGTTTTTT
many	TRBJ2-3	TRBV9	TRBD2	CASSSSGASTDTQYF	TGTGCCAGCAGCTCTAGCGGGGCGAGCACAGATACGCAGTATTTT
many	TRBJ2-1	TRBV20-1	TRBD2	CSARGIGRGAYNEQFF	TGCAGTGCTAGAGGGATAGGGCGGGGGGCCTACAATGAGCAGTTCTTC
many	TRBJ2-4	TRBV29-1	NA	CSVAQGGDIQYF	TGCAGCGTTGCACAGGGCGGGGACATTCAGTACTTC
NA	TRBJ2-3	TRBV9	TRBD1	CASSENRGHTDTQYF	TGTGCCAGCAGCGAGAACAGGGGGCACACAGATACGCAGTATTTT
many	TRBJ2-3	TRBV6-6	NA	CASSSSARSPTDTQYF	TGTGCCAGCAGCTCTTCTGCGAGGTCCCCCACAGATACGCAGTATTTT
many	TRBJ2-5	TRBV20-1	TRBD2	CSARGSSGGRETQYF	TGCAGTGCTAGAGGATCGAGCGGGGGGCGGGAGACCCAGTACTTC
many	TRBJ1-1	TRBV3-1	TRBD1	CASSQPGQGAVEAFF	TGTGCCAGCAGCCAACCGGGACAGGGGGCAGTGGAAGCTTTCTTT
many	TRBJ1-2	TRBV11-2	NA	CASTRAGSRGYTF	TGTGCCAGCACGAGGGCAGGGTCGCGGGGCTACACCTTC
many	TRBJ1-1	TRBV20-1	TRBD1	CSAPTGVNTEAFF	TGCAGTGCTCCTACAGGGGTGAACACTGAAGCTTTCTTT
many	TRBJ1-5	TRBV7-2	TRBD1	CASSSQGQGYSNQPQHF	TGTGCCAGCAGCTCGCAGGGACAGGGGTATAGCAATCAGCCCCAGCATTTT
many	TRBJ1-4	TRBV20-1	NA	CSASRNTNEKLFF	TGCAGTGCTAGCCGGAACACTAATGAAAAACTGTTTTTT
many	TRBJ2-3	TRBV7-2	NA	CASSLGGGRVDTQYF	TGTGCCAGCAGCTTAGGGGGGGGCCGGGTAGATACGCAGTATTTT
many	TRBJ1-5	TRBV5-1	NA	CASSLAVGEPQHF	TGCGCCAGCAGCTTGGCGGTAGGGGAGCCCCAGCATTTT
many	TRBJ1-6	TRBV12-5	NA	CASGLSLPLSSYNSPLHF	TGTGCTAGTGGTTTGAGTCTTCCCCTGAGCTCCTATAATTCACCCCTCCACTTT
many	TRBJ2-7	TRBV24-1	NA	CATSDMYYEQYF	TGTGCCACCAGTGATATGTACTACGAGCAGTACTTC
many	TRBJ1-1	TRBV20-1	NA	CSGRRGVGTEAFF	TGCAGTGGCCGCAGGGGCGTGGGCACTGAAGCTTTCTTT
many	TRBJ2-7	TRBV5-1	NA	CASSLSPSYEQYF	TGCGCCAGCAGCTTGTCACCGTCCTACGAGCAGTACTTC
many	TRBJ2-7	TRBV3-1	TRBD2	CASSQETAGGQDEQYF	TGTGCCAGCAGCCAAGAGACAGCGGGGGGCCAAGATGAGCAGTACTTC
many	TRBJ2-7	TRBV29-1	TRBD1	CSVSGWLRTGGDEQYF	TGCAGCGTTAGTGGGTGGTTAAGGACAGGGGGTGACGAGCAGTACTTC
many	TRBJ2-7	TRBV20-1	NA	CSARKLEQGKEQYF	TGCAGTGCTAGAAAGTTGGAACAGGGAAAAGAGCAGTACTTC
NA	TRBJ1-2	TRBV5-1	TRBD1	CASRRDRGDNYGYTF	TGCGCCAGCAGAAGGGACAGGGGTGATAACTATGGCTACACCTTC
many	TRBJ2-1	TRBV7-9	NA	CASFSGRLLSSYNEQFF	TGTGCCAGCTTCTCGGGCCGCCTCCTAAGCTCCTACAATGAGCAGTTCTTC
many	TRBJ1-4	TRBV5-1	NA	CASSLGDLGKLFF	TGCGCCAGCAGCTTGGGAGACCTGGGAAAACTGTTTTTT
many	TRBJ2-1	TRBV7-2	NA	CASSYTSTLGQAEQFF	TGTGCCAGCAGTTACACTTCCACGTTGGGCCAAGCTGAGCAGTTCTTC
many	TRBJ2-1	TRBV3-1	NA	CASSQVMAENEQFF	TGTGCCAGCAGCCAAGTAATGGCAGAAAATGAGCAGTTCTTC
many	TRBJ2-2	TRBV5-5	NA	CASSPLGGERKSTGELFF	TGTGCCAGCAGCCCCCTCGGGGGAGAACGAAAGAGCACCGGGGAGCTGTTTTTT
NA	TRBJ2-3	TRBV18	TRBD1	CASSPQTGEDTQYF	TGTGCCAGCTCACCACAAACAGGGGAAGATACGCAGTATTTT
many	TRBJ2-1	TRBV24-1	TRBD2	CATSSTSGENYNEQFF	TGTGCCACCAGTTCGACTAGCGGGGAGAACTACAATGAGCAGTTCTTC
many	TRBJ2-7	TRBV5-1	TRBD1	CASSFNRGYEQYF	TGCGCCAGCAGCTTTAACAGGGGCTACGAGCAGTACTTC
many	TRBJ2-3	TRBV29-1	NA	CSVGAALFTDTQYF	TGCAGCGTTGGAGCGGCCTTGTTCACAGATACGCAGTATTTT
many	TRBJ1-1	TRBV12-3/TRBV12-4	NA	CASSPFTRVYTEAFF	TGTGCCAGCAGCCCCTTTACGAGGGTCTACACTGAAGCTTTCTTT
few	TRBJ1-2	TRBV11-2	TRBD1	CASSPTGQGYGYTF	TGTGCCAGCAGCCCCACGGGACAGGGCTATGGCTACACCTTC
many	TRBJ1-2	TRBV6-2/TRBV6-3	NA	CASTSWRAPGYTF	TGTGCCAGCACCTCGTGGAGGGCGCCAGGCTACACCTTC
many	TRBJ2-7	TRBV18	NA	CASSLISNEQYF	TGTGCCAGCTCACTAATTTCTAACGAGCAGTACTTC
many	TRBJ2-2	TRBV5-1	NA	CASSYRDIGTGELFF	TGCGCCAGCAGCTACCGGGACATCGGGACCGGGGAGCTGTTTTTT
few	TRBJ1-1	TRBV6-1	NA	CASSRMAEAFF	TGTGCCAGCAGTCGAATGGCTGAAGCTTTCTTT
many	TRBJ2-3	TRBV5-1	TRBD2	CASSLGLAGPTDTQYF	TGCGCCAGCAGCTTGGGATTAGCGGGGCCCACAGATACGCAGTATTTT
NA	TRBJ2-1	TRBV19	TRBD2	CASSMRGLVYNEQFF	TGTGCCAGTAGTATGAGGGGACTAGTATATAATGAGCAGTTCTTC
many	TRBJ1-2	TRBV6-6	NA	CASIFGLNYGYTF	TGTGCCAGCATTTTCGGGTTAAACTATGGCTACACCTTC
many	TRBJ2-1	TRBV4-1	NA	CASSQETGRSPEQFF	TGCGCCAGCAGCCAAGAGACAGGGAGGTCTCCTGAGCAGTTCTTC
NA	TRBJ1-1	TRBV7-6	NA	CASSLLRRDGEAFF	TGTGCCAGCAGCTTACTCAGGAGGGACGGTGAAGCTTTCTTT
NA	TRBJ1-4	TRBV20-1	NA	CSVFGTGVREKLFF	TGCAGTGTTTTTGGCACTGGGGTCCGGGAAAAACTGTTTTTT
many	TRBJ1-6	TRBV5-8	NA	CASSLAGLSPLHF	TGTGCCAGCAGCTTGGCCGGACTTTCACCCCTCCACTTT
many	TRBJ2-1	TRBV5-1	NA	CASSLESGAHNEQFF	TGCGCCAGCAGCTTGGAATCGGGGGCCCACAATGAGCAGTTCTTC